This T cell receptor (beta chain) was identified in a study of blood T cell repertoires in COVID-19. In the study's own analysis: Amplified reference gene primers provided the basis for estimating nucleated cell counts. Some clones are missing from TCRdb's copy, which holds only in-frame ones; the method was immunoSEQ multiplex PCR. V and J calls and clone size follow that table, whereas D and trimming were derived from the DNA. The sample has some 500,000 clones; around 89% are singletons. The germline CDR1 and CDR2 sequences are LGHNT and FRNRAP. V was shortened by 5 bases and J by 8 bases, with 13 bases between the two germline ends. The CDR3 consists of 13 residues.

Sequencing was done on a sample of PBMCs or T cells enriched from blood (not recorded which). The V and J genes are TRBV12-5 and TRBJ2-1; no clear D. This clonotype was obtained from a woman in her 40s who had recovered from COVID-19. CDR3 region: CASGVWLGDEQFF. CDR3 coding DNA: TGTGCTAGTGGTGTCTGGCTGGGCGATGAGCAGTTCTTC.